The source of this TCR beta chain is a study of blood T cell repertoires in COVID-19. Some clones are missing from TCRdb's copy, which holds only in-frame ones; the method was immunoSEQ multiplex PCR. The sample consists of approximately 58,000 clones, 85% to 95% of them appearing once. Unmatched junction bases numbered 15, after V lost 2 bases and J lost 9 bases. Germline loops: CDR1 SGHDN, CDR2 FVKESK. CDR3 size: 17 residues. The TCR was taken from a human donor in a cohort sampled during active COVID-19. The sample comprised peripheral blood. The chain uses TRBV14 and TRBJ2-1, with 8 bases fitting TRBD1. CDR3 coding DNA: TGTGCCAGCAGCCAAACTGGTGGTGGACAGGGTATGGGTGAGCAGTTCTTC. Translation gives CASSQTGGGQGMGEQFF.